This TCR beta chain was captured in a study of T cells after yellow fever vaccination. In TCRdb, the 5' RACE reads were re-called with MiXCR into one record per CDR3 protein. This sample has approximately 240,000 distinct CDR3 sequences, with 3.6% found just once. The CDR3 extends over 13 amino acids. Germline V gene lookup returns CDR1 SGHTA and CDR2 FQGNSA. The V gene lost 1 base and the J gene lost 6 bases, with 9 bases spanning the gap. At least ten counts were recorded for this clonotype. Here the sequenced sample was PBMCs, taken 15 days after the yellow fever booster vaccination. The origin of this receptor is a man younger than 35 who received the YFV17D yellow fever vaccine. The chain links TRBV7-2 to TRBJ1-2; D might be TRBD1 (6 bases). Here the CDR3 DNA reads TGTGCCAGCAGCTTAGGACAGGTTGATGGCTACACCTTC. Protein sequence: CASSLGQVDGYTF.